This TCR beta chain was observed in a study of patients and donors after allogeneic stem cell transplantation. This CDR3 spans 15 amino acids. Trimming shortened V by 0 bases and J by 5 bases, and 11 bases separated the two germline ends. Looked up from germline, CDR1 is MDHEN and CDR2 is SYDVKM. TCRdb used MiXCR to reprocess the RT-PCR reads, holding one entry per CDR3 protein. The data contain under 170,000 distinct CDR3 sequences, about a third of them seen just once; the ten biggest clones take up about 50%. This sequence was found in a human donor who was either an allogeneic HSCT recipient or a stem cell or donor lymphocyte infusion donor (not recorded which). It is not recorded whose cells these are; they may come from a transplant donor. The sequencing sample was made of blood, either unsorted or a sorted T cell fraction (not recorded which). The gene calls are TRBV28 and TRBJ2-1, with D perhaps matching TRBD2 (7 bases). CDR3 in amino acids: CASSLWQGTNNEQFF. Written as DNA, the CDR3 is TGTGCCAGCAGTTTATGGCAGGGGACTAACAATGAGCAGTTCTTC.